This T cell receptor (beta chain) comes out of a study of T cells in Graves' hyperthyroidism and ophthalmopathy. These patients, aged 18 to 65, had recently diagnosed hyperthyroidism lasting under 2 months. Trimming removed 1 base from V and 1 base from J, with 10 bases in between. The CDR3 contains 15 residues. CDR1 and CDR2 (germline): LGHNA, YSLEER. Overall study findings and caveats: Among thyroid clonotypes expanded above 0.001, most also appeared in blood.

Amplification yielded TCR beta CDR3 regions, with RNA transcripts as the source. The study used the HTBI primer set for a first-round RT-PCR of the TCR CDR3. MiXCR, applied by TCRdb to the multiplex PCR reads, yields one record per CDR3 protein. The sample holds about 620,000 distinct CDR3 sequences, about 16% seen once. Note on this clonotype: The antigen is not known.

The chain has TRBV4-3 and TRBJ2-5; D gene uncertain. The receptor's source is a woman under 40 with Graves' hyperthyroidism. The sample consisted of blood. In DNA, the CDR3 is TGCGCCAGCAGCCAAGGTGTGGGTCGCCAAGAGACCCAGTACTTC. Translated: CASSQGVGRQETQYF.